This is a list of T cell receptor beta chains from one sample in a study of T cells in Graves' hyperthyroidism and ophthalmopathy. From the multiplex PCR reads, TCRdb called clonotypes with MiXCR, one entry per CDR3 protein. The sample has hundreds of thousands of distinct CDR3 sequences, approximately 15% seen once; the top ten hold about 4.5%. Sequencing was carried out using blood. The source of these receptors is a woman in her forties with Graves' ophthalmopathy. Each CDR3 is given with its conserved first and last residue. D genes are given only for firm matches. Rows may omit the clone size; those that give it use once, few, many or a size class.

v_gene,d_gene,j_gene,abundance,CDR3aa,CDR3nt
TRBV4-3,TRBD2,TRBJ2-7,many,CASSQITRSSGRAVYEQYF,TGCGCCAGCAGCCAAATTACGAGGTCCAGCGGGAGGGCTGTCTACGAGCAGTACTTC
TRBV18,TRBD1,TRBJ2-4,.,CASSRTGELAKNIQYF,TGTGCCAGCTCACGTACAGGGGAACTAGCCAAAAACATTCAGTACTTC
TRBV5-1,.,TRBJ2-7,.,CASSQKATGSYEQYF,TGCGCCAGCAGCCAGAAGGCCACAGGGAGCTACGAGCAGTACTTC
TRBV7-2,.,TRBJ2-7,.,CASRGVGGDEQYF,TGTGCCAGCAGGGGCGTGGGAGGCGACGAGCAGTACTTC
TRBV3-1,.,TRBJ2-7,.,CASSQMWSLSSYEQYF,TGTGCCAGCAGCCAAATGTGGTCGTTGAGCTCCTACGAGCAGTACTTC
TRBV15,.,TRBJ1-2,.,CATSSTLGGDGYTF,TGTGCCACCAGCAGTACTCTGGGAGGTGATGGCTACACCTTC
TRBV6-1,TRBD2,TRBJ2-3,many,CASSESGTRGDTQYF,TGTGCCAGCAGTGAATCAGGGACTAGGGGAGATACGCAGTATTTT
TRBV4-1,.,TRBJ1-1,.,CASSQNRAATEAFF,TGCGCCAGCAGCCAAAACAGGGCTGCGACTGAAGCTTTCTTT
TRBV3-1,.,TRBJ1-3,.,CASSQGLDTIYF,TGTGCCAGCAGCCAAGGATTGGACACCATATATTTT
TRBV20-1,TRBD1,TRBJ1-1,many,CSARVTGTGGTRTEAFF,TGCAGTGCTAGAGTGACCGGGACAGGGGGAACCAGGACTGAAGCTTTCTTT
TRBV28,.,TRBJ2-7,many,CATEGVGYEQYF,TGTGCCACGGAGGGCGTAGGCTACGAGCAGTACTTC
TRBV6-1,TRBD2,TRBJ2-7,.,CASSPPSGAGEQYF,TGTGCCAGCAGTCCTCCTAGCGGGGCTGGGGAGCAGTACTTC
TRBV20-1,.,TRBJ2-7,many,CSASHSSDGGHEQYF,TGCAGTGCTAGTCACTCTTCTGATGGCGGCCACGAGCAGTACTTC
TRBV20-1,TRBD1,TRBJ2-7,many,CSASRGQGSYEQYF,TGCAGTGCCAGCCGTGGACAGGGATCCTACGAGCAGTACTTC
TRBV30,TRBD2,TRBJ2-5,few,CAWSVRIAGQETQYF,TGTGCCTGGAGTGTACGAATAGCGGGCCAAGAGACCCAGTACTTC
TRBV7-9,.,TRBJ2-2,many,CASSPRAGNTGELFF,TGTGCCAGCAGCCCTAGAGCGGGGAACACCGGGGAGCTGTTTTTT
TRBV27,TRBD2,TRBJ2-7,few,CASSGGTSGLSSYEQYF,TGTGCCAGCAGTGGAGGGACTAGCGGCCTGAGCTCCTACGAGCAGTACTTC
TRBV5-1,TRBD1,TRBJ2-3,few,CASYPGDRGSTSSTDTQYF,TGCGCCAGCTACCCGGGGGACAGGGGTTCTACTTCTAGCACAGATACGCAGTATTTT
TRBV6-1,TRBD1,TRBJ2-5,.,CASKPRTGGGETQYF,TGTGCCAGCAAGCCCCGGACAGGGGGGGGAGAGACCCAGTACTTC
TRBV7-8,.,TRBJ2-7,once,CASSFGDTGTYEQYF,TGTGCCAGCAGCTTCGGGGATACCGGGACCTACGAGCAGTACTTC
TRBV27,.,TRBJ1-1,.,CASSPTGYLNTEAFF,TGTGCCAGCAGTCCAACAGGGTACCTGAACACTGAAGCTTTCTTT
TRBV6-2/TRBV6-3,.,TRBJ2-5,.,CASSYVGQETQYF,TGTGCCAGCAGTTACGTGGGGCAAGAGACCCAGTACTTC
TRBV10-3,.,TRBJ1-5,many,CGTLSVAYSNQPQHF,TGTGGGACACTGTCGGTTGCTTATAGCAATCAGCCCCAGCATTTT
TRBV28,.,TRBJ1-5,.,CASSSQHQPQHF,TGTGCCAGCAGTTCCCAGCATCAGCCCCAGCATTTT
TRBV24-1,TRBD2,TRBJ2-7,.,CATSDYRGAGGQDEQYF,TGTGCCACCAGTGACTACCGGGGTGCGGGAGGACAAGACGAGCAGTACTTC
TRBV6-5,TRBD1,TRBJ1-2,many,CASSYVGTDDGYTF,TGTGCCAGCAGTTACGTCGGGACAGACGATGGCTACACCTTC
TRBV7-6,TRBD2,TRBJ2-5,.,CASSSLAGIQETQYF,TGTGCCAGCAGCTCCCTAGCGGGAATTCAAGAGACCCAGTACTTC
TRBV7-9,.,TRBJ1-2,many,CASSLGRYYGYTF,TGTGCCAGCAGCTTAGGCAGGTACTATGGCTACACCTTC
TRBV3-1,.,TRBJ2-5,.,CASSLRTSWTQYF,TGTGCCAGCAGCCTCCGGACCAGCTGGACCCAGTACTTC
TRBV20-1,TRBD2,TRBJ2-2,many,CSASTLAGELYTGELFF,TGCAGTGCTAGCACCCTAGCGGGAGAGCTCTACACCGGGGAGCTGTTTTTT
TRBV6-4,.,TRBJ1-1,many,CARGVEDTEAFF,TGTGCCAGAGGGGTAGAGGACACTGAAGCTTTCTTT
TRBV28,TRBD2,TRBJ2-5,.,CASRRRLAGTETQYF,TGTGCCAGCAGGCGGCGTCTAGCGGGAACCGAGACCCAGTACTTC
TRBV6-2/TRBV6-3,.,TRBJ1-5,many,CASSYSTGPGSNQPQHF,TGTGCCAGCAGTTACTCAACAGGACCGGGGAGCAATCAGCCCCAGCATTTT
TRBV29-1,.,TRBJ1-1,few,CSTPVQQGITEAFF,TGCAGCACACCCGTTCAACAGGGAATTACTGAAGCTTTCTTT
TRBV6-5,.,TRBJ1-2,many,CASSYSDGAGFYGYTF,TGTGCCAGCAGTTACTCTGATGGGGCCGGCTTCTATGGCTACACCTTC
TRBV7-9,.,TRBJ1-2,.,CASSLSGAPSYTF,TGTGCCAGCAGCTTGTCGGGGGCGCCTAGCTACACCTTC
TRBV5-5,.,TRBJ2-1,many,CASSYRVASNEQFF,TGTGCCAGCAGCTACCGGGTAGCTTCAAATGAGCAGTTCTTC
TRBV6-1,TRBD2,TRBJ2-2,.,CASSEDGGLAGFTGELFF,TGTGCCAGCAGTGAAGACGGGGGGCTAGCGGGGTTTACCGGGGAGCTGTTTTTT
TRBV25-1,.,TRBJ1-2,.,CASSEVGRAAGYTF,TGTGCCAGCAGTGAGGTGGGCAGGGCGGCGGGCTACACCTTC
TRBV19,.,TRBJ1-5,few,CASSITRDQPQHF,TGTGCCAGTAGTATAACCAGGGACCAGCCCCAGCATTTT
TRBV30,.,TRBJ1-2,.,CAWATGTLPNYGYTF,TGTGCCTGGGCGACTGGAACTTTGCCGAACTATGGCTACACCTTC
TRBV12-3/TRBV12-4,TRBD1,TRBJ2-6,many,CASSLYRGAGANVLTF,TGTGCCAGCAGTCTTTACAGGGGGGCTGGGGCCAACGTCCTGACTTTC
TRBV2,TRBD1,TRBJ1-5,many,CASSLQGAILQPQHF,TGTGCCAGCAGTCTACAGGGGGCGATTCTCCAGCCCCAGCATTTT
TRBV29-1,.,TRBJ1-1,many,CSVERAQGTEAFF,TGCAGCGTTGAGCGGGCCCAAGGCACTGAAGCTTTCTTT
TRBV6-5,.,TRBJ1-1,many,CASSYSEPGGQGTEAFF,TGTGCCAGCAGTTACTCGGAGCCGGGGGGCCAGGGCACTGAAGCTTTCTTT
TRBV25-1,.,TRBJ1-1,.,CASSEEAVGTEAFF,TGTGCCAGCAGTGAAGAAGCGGTAGGCACTGAAGCTTTCTTT
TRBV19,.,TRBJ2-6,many,CASSIRGVGANVLTF,TGTGCCAGTAGTATACGGGGTGTAGGGGCCAACGTCCTGACTTTC